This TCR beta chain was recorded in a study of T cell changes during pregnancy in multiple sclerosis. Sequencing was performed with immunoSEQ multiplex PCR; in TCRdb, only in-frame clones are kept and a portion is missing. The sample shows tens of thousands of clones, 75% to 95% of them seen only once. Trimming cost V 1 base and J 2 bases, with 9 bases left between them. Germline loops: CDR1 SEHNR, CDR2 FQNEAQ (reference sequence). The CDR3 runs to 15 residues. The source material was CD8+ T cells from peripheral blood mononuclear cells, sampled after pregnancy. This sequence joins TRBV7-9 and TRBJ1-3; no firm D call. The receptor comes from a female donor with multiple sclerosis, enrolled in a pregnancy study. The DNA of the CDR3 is TGTGCCAGCAGCTTAGACGGACTAACTGGAAACACCATATATTTT. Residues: CASSLDGLTGNTIYF.